What follows are 10 T cell receptor beta chains derived from one specimen sequenced in a study of patients and donors after allogeneic stem cell transplantation. One entry per CDR3 protein, called by TCRdb with MiXCR from the RT-PCR reads. The sample records 920,000 or so distinct CDR3 sequences, under 20% being singletons. The sequenced sample was blood, either unsorted or a sorted T cell fraction (not recorded which). The origin of the receptors is a human donor who was either an allogeneic HSCT recipient or a stem cell or donor lymphocyte infusion donor (not recorded which). It is not recorded whose cells these are; they may come from a transplant donor.

For the CDR3, the DNA is TGTGCCAGCAGCTTAGTCTCAGGAAATAATGAAAAACTGTTTTTT. It encodes CASSLVSGNNEKLFF. The chain is built from TRBV7-9 and TRBJ1-4; D remains unclear. The CDR3 is 15 residues long. Germline CDR1 is SEHNR and CDR2 is FQNEAQ (reference sequence). V shed 1 base and J shed 4 bases, with 10 bases lying between them.

The sample holds a few counts of this clonotype. This chain links TRBV20-1 with TRBJ2-7; 7 bases align to TRBD2. The CDR3 consists of 15 residues. The V gene's germline CDR1 is DFQATT and CDR2 SNEGSKA (reference sequence). V trimming: 3 bases; J trimming: 4 bases; junction bases outside the gene matches: 12. DNA of the CDR3: TGCAGTGCTAGGAGGGAGGGGATCGGCGGTTACGAGCAGTACTTC. It specifies CSARREGIGGYEQYF.

This clonotype was seen only a few times. The V and J genes are TRBV4-1 and TRBJ2-1; no clear D. The CDR3 runs 16 residues. Germline V gene sequence: CDR1 MGHRA, CDR2 YSYEKL. Trimming pared 0 bases from V and 1 base from J, leaving 10 bases between. CDR3 in DNA: TGCGCCAGCAGCCAAGATAAGTCCGATTCCTACAATGAGCAGTTCTTC. Its protein product is CASSQDKSDSYNEQFF.

V usage is TRBV12-3 or TRBV12-4 and J usage is TRBJ2-3; no definite D call. The CDR3 has 15 residues. The V and J ends lost 3 bases and 0 bases respectively, with 10 bases between them. CDR3 nucleotides: TGTGCCAGCAGTTTGGGGTTCCTTAGCACAGATACGCAGTATTTT. Encoded protein: CASSLGFLSTDTQYF.

V is TRBV27 and J is TRBJ1-2; D is perhaps TRBD1 (6 bases). The germline V and J ends were trimmed by 10 bases and 3 bases, with 15 bases remaining between them. In germline, CDR1 is MNHEY, CDR2 SMNVEV (reference sequence). The CDR3 covers 13 residues. Here the CDR3 DNA reads TGTGCCACCGCATACAGGGAGGACTATGGCTACACCTTC. Translated, it gives CATAYREDYGYTF.

There are a few counts of this clonotype. Here the CDR3 reads CASSQSGAADTQYF. DNA for the CDR3: TGTGCCAGCAGTCAGAGCGGGGCGGCAGATACGCAGTATTTT. This sequence joins TRBV6-1 and TRBJ2-3; 7 bases match TRBD2. This CDR3 is 14 amino acids long. Germline V gives CDR1 MNHNS, CDR2 SASEGT. The J segment lost 4 bases and the V segment lost 5 bases, leaving 6 bases of the junction unmatched.

This clonotype showed up just a few times. V gene TRBV5-8 combines with J gene TRBJ1-5; D gene unclear. This CDR3 is built from 17 residues. Germline loops: CDR1 SGHTS, CDR2 YDEGEE. V shed 1 base and J shed 0 bases, with 14 bases lying between them. The CDR3 protein is CASSLSGRLYSNQPQHF. The CDR3 nucleotides are TGTGCCAGCAGCTTGTCAGGCAGACTCTATAGCAATCAGCCCCAGCATTTT.

This chain uses TRBV12-3 or TRBV12-4 with TRBJ1-2; TRBD1 aligns across 7 bases. The CDR3 is 14 amino acids. The trim removed 6 bases at V and 6 bases at J, leaving 10 bases unmatched. The CDR3 bases are TGTGCCAGCAGCCCCAACAGGGGAAACGATGGCTACACCTTC. It is translated as CASSPNRGNDGYTF.

This clonotype occurred a few times. The junction shows a germline mismatch at one end, possibly a read error. This chain connects TRBV20-1 to TRBJ2-3; 8 bases are a match to TRBD2. Germline CDR1 and CDR2: DFQATT and SNEGSKA (reference sequence). The CDR3 covers 15 residues. CDR3 nucleotides: TGCAGTGCGAGAGGTTCGGGGGGGCACACAGATACGCAGTATTTT. It specifies CSARGSGGHTDTQYF.

This chain connects TRBV6-1 to TRBJ1-3, with 9 nucleotides matching TRBD1. CDR3 length: 17 amino acids. J was trimmed by 4 bases and V by 6 bases; bases with no gene match: 13. Germline lookup yields CDR1 MNHNS and CDR2 SASEGT. The CDR3 DNA reads as TGTGCCAGCAGGAGGGACAGGGAACAAGCTCGAGGAAACACCATATATTTT. This encodes CASRRDREQARGNTIYF.